The present TCR beta chain was sequenced within a study of T-cell memory formation after mild COVID-19. Study findings and constraints: CD4+ contracting clones were found mainly in CM and EM, and CD8+ ones in EMRA.

Sample barcodes and UMIs were carried by the TCR alpha and TCR beta cDNA libraries that 5'RACE generated with constant-segment primers. TCRdb re-called the 5' RACE reads with MiXCR, one entry per CDR3 protein. The table shows more than 80,000 distinct CDR3 sequences, with about 15% occurring only once. CDR1 and CDR2 (germline): PRHDT, FYEKMQ (reference sequence). Trimming pared 3 bases from V and 0 bases from J, leaving 14 bases between. The CDR3 runs to 16 residues. Points on this clonotype: Its specificity is unknown.

The chain joins TRBV13 to TRBJ1-1, with D hard to call. The sequenced sample consisted of PBMCs or a T cell subset sorted from them (not recorded which). This clonotype originated in an adult woman who had mild COVID-19 (a few samples of this study predate the infection). Cell type and time point are not known. CDR3 residues: CASSFLRVSVNTEAFF. The CDR3 DNA follows: TGTGCCAGCAGCTTCTTGAGGGTATCGGTGAACACTGAAGCTTTCTTT.